Below, 15 T cell receptor beta chains from the same sample are listed, as sequenced in a study of PD-1 blockade in mismatch repair-deficient tumors. Sequencing was performed with immunoSEQ multiplex PCR; in TCRdb, only in-frame clones are kept and a portion is missing. The sample includes 90,000 to 130,000 clones, around 80% seen only once; the top ten take about 4.7%. Specimen: peripheral blood, collected 60 weeks after starting pembrolizumab. The receptors come from an adult with mismatch repair-deficient cancer.

The CDR3 here is CASSLAPRQGHTEAFF. In DNA, the CDR3 is TGCGCCAGCAGCTTGGCCCCAAGACAGGGGCACACTGAAGCTTTCTTT. J is TRBJ1-1 and V is TRBV5-1; 8 positions agree with TRBD1. This CDR3 spans 16 amino acids. V was clipped by 0 bases and J by 3 bases; unmatched bases: 7. In germline, CDR1 is SGHRS, CDR2 YFSETQ.

The chain is built from TRBV7-3 and TRBJ2-7, with D uncertain. CDR1 and CDR2 (germline): SGHTA, FQGTGA. The V and J ends lost 5 bases and 5 bases respectively, with 16 bases between them. The CDR3 is 14 residues long. The CDR3 DNA follows: TGTGCCAGCAGCCCGCGAAGGGATAGCCACGAGCAGTACTTC. Translated: CASSPRRDSHEQYF.

The rearrangement links TRBV7-9 to TRBJ2-7; D not certain. Trimming removed 3 bases from V and 5 bases from J, with 14 bases in between. The CDR3 extends over 14 amino acids. Germline V CDR1 and CDR2: SEHNR, FQNEAQ (reference sequence). The CDR3: CASSFTEFWNEQYF. The DNA of the CDR3 is TGTGCCAGCAGCTTCACGGAATTTTGGAACGAGCAGTACTTC.

The chain recombines TRBV7-3 with TRBJ1-2, with TRBD1 identical over 8 bases. From germline, CDR1 is SGHTA and CDR2 FQGTGA. The CDR3 contains 13 residues. Losses at the gene ends were 1 base for V and 6 bases for J; bases not matched to a gene: 1. The CDR3 loop reads CASSLRQGHGYTF. In nucleotides, the CDR3 is TGTGCCAGCAGCTTAAGACAGGGGCATGGCTACACCTTC.

This clone was seen a single time. The chain employs TRBV5-6 and TRBJ2-5; D is unclear. V lost 1 base and J 9 bases, leaving 13 bases between the germline ends. There are 13 residues in the CDR3. CDR1 and CDR2 (germline): SGHDT, YYEEEE. The DNA for the CDR3 is TGTGCCAGCAGCTTGTACCGTAACCCGGCCCAGTACTTC. Amino acid sequence: CASSLYRNPAQYF.

CDR3 in amino acids: CASSLDPTSGSPTHNEQFF. Here the CDR3 DNA reads TGTGCCAGCAGCTTAGACCCGACTAGCGGGAGCCCTACCCACAATGAGCAGTTCTTC. The chain links TRBV11-2 to TRBJ2-1; 12 nucleotides match TRBD2. With V trimmed by 0 bases and J by 5 bases, 11 bases remained unmatched. Germline-derived CDR1 and CDR2 are SGHAT and FQNNGV. This CDR3 is built from 19 residues.

This clone has more than one count but fewer than ten. V and J are TRBV19 and TRBJ2-3; 12 bases line up with TRBD2. The CDR3 spans 15 residues. CDR1 is LNHDA and CDR2 is SQIVND in the germline V gene (reference sequence). The V gene end was trimmed by 8 bases and the J gene end by 5 bases; junction bases not matched to a gene: 8. CDR3 residues: CASRTSGTRGDTQYF. The CDR3 DNA reads TGTGCCAGTCGGACTAGCGGGACGAGAGGAGATACGCAGTATTTT.

The rearrangement uses TRBV29-1 and TRBJ2-1; 9 nucleotides match TRBD2. The V gene end was trimmed by 1 base and the J gene end by 7 bases; junction bases not matched to a gene: 8. Germline V CDR1 and CDR2: SQVTM, ANQGSEA. The CDR3 consists of 15 residues. As DNA, the CDR3 is TGCAGCGTTGAAGTTGGTAGCGGGAGATGGAATGAGCAGTTCTTC. Translated, it gives CSVEVGSGRWNEQFF.

This chain connects TRBV5-1 to TRBJ2-1, with 8 bases matching TRBD2. The J segment lost 10 bases and the V segment lost 6 bases, leaving 15 bases of the junction unmatched. The CDR3 spans 15 residues. The germline V gene has CDR1 SGHRS and CDR2 YFSETQ. The CDR3 nucleotides read TGCGCCAGCAACCCCGACGGGAGGGAGGGTGGCGAGCAGTTCTTC. This gives the protein CASNPDGREGGEQFF.

This clone was observed a handful of times. The same CDR3 can be traced to other DNA sequences in this sample. The rearrangement joins TRBV7-3 to TRBJ1-1; perhaps TRBD1 as D (5 bases). CDR3 length: 13 amino acids. V lost 5 bases, J lost 1 base, and 8 bases lay in between. The germline gives CDR1 SGHTA, CDR2 FQGTGA. CDR3 loop: CASSADRNTEAFF. CDR3 nucleotide sequence: TGTGCCAGCAGCGCCGACAGGAACACTGAAGCTTTCTTT. The full variable domain, in which reference TRBV7-3 and TRBJ1-1 provide the parts outside the CDR3, is GAGVSQTPSNKVTEKGKYVELRCDPISGHTALYWYRQSLGQGPEFLIYFQGTGAADDSGLPNDRFFAVRPEGSVSTLKIQRTERGDSAVYLCASSADRNTEAFFGQGTRLTVV.

The chain combines TRBV11-2 with TRBJ2-7; 9 nucleotides match TRBD2. The germline gives CDR1 SGHAT, CDR2 FQNNGV. The junction had 13 bases not matched to a gene; V was cut back by 3 bases and J by 7 bases. CDR3 size: 16 residues. CDR3 coding DNA: TGTGCCAGCAGCTTCCCCGGGGCGGGAGGGCCCTGGGAGCAGTACTTC. Encoded protein: CASSFPGAGGPWEQYF.

As for this clone: The DNA is left out, because the CDR3 cannot be placed on it with certainty; the CDR3 is given as TCRdb lists it. The chain couples TRBV21-1 to TRBJ2-3; no DNA check was done on the table's D call, TRBD1. TRBV21-1 is a listed pseudogene. The CDR3 is 18 amino acids in total, end residues counted. The CDR3 here is CASSIVGPGATVPDTQYF.

In this sample, this clone turned up once. Sequence at one end of the junction differs from germline and may be a read error. The chain recombines TRBV7-7 with TRBJ2-1, with D perhaps matching TRBD2 (7 bases). The CDR3 totals 15 residues. The germline V gene has CDR1 SSHAT and CDR2 FNYEAQ (reference sequence). This chain's CDR3 is CASSRDGGPYNEQFF. DNA of the CDR3: TGTGCTAGCAGCCGCGACGGGGGGCCCTACAATGAGCAGTTCTTC.

V and J are TRBV5-6 and TRBJ2-5; D remains unclear. Germline V CDR1 and CDR2: SGHDT, YYEEEE. Deletions cut 0 bases from V and 4 bases from J, with 13 bases between. CDR3 length: 15 amino acids. The CDR3 here is CASSLGADPGETQYF. In DNA form, the CDR3 reads TGTGCCAGCAGCTTGGGGGCCGACCCGGGAGAGACCCAGTACTTC.

This chain joins TRBV28 and TRBJ2-3; 10 bases fit TRBD2. This CDR3 has 15 residues. The J segment lost 4 bases and the V segment lost 6 bases, leaving 7 bases of the junction unmatched. Germline loops: CDR1 MDHEN, CDR2 SYDVKM. The CDR3 reads CASRILAGFSDTQYF. For the CDR3, the DNA is TGTGCCAGCAGGATACTAGCGGGATTCTCAGATACGCAGTATTTT.